A single sample gave rise to the 32 T cell receptor beta chains below, sequenced in a study of blood T cell repertoires in COVID-19. Repertoires were generated with immunoSEQ multiplex PCR, while TCRdb's copy carries only in-frame clones and drops some. Among under 200,000 clones listed, roughly 85% were seen once. Sequencing used peripheral blood. Receptor source: a woman aged 45-59 years with COVID-19, enrolled during active disease.

This clone occurred once. This CDR3 is CASSPRWTGATDTQYF. Written as DNA, the CDR3 is TGTGCCAGTAGTCCCCGGTGGACAGGGGCCACAGATACGCAGTATTTT. The rearrangement links TRBV19 to TRBJ2-3, with TRBD1 matching over 9 bases. This CDR3 is 16 amino acids long. Germline values: CDR1 LNHDA, CDR2 SQIVND (reference sequence). V shed 5 bases and J 2 bases; nucleotides not matched to a gene: 8.

The V call is TRBV7-2, the J call TRBJ2-5, with TRBD2 matching 7 bases. The CDR3 consists of 16 residues. Germline CDR1 is SGHTA and CDR2 is FQGNSA. The trim removed 3 bases at V and 2 bases at J, leaving 9 bases unmatched. The CDR3 sequence is CASSFSLAGYQETQYF. The DNA of the CDR3 is TGTGCCAGCAGCTTTTCTTTAGCGGGTTATCAAGAGACCCAGTACTTC.

The V and J genes are TRBV7-2 and TRBJ2-3; D remains unclear. This CDR3 comprises 15 residues. Trimming pared 5 bases from V and 5 bases from J, leaving 17 bases between. CDR1 and CDR2 (germline): SGHTA, FQGNSA. CDR3 loop: CASSTVRVVIDTQYF. The CDR3 bases are TGTGCCAGCAGCACAGTCCGCGTGGTTATAGATACGCAGTATTTT.

This clone was detected once. The J gene is TRBJ1-2, the V gene TRBV2, with 12 positions matching TRBD1. CDR3 length: 14 residues. With V trimmed by 7 bases and J by 7 bases, 7 bases remained unmatched. Germline V gene lookup returns CDR1 SNHLY and CDR2 FYNNEI. The CDR3 nucleotides read TGTGCCAGCACCAGGGACAGGGGGCAATCTGGCTACACCTTC. Translating gives CASTRDRGQSGYTF.

This chain links TRBV5-1 with TRBJ2-2; TRBD2 agrees at 7 bases. The CDR3 has 15 residues. Per the germline V gene, CDR1 is SGHRS and CDR2 is YFSETQ. The ends lost 4 bases at V and 3 bases at J; junction bases unmatched: 6. The CDR3 is CASSPGREDTGELFF. CDR3 nucleotides: TGCGCCAGCAGCCCCGGCCGGGAGGACACCGGGGAGCTGTTTTTT. The full variable domain, its missing parts supplied by reference TRBV5-1 and TRBJ2-2, is KAGVTQTPRYLIKTRGQQVTLSCSPISGHRSVSWYQQTPGQGLQFLFEYFSETQRNKGNFPGRFSGRQFSNSRSEMNVSTLELGDSALYLCASSPGREDTGELFFGEGSRLTVL.

For this clone: This CDR3 is also generated by other DNA sequences in the sample. The V gene is TRBV18, the J gene TRBJ2-2; TRBD2 is a possible D gene (6 bases). This CDR3 has 16 residues. V was shortened by 3 bases and J by 6 bases, with 17 bases between the two germline ends. Germline CDR1 reads KGHSH; CDR2 reads LQKENI. The CDR3 DNA is TGTGCCAGCTCACCCTCCGGGACGGGGGAGGCCGGGGAGCTGTTTTTT. As protein: CASSPSGTGEAGELFF.

This CDR3 is CASSLDRRRGAFF. The DNA of the CDR3 is TGTGCCAGCAGCTTAGACCGGCGCAGAGGAGCTTTCTTT. V and J are TRBV11-2 and TRBJ1-1; D is ambiguous. In germline, CDR1 is SGHAT, CDR2 FQNNGV. The CDR3 runs to 13 residues. The V end was cut by 0 bases, the J end by 10 bases, with 12 bases between.

The chain has TRBV19 and TRBJ1-2, with D tentatively TRBD1 (5 bases). The CDR3 loop spans 13 amino acids. Germline lookup yields CDR1 LNHDA and CDR2 SQIVND (reference sequence). Trimming shortened V by 2 bases and J by 6 bases, and 10 bases separated the two germline ends. The CDR3 DNA reads TGTGCCAGTAGTATACAGGGTTCAGATGGCTACACCTTC. Amino acids: CASSIQGSDGYTF.

This rearrangement joins TRBV14 to TRBJ2-5, with 8 bases identical to TRBD2. Germline V gene data show CDR1 as SGHDN and CDR2 as FVKESK. V gave up 0 bases and J gave up 5 bases; unmatched junction bases: 2. The CDR3 has 14 amino acids. The CDR3 bases are TGTGCCAGCAGCCAAGAAGTAGCGGGGGAGACCCAGTACTTC. Translation gives CASSQEVAGETQYF.

The J gene is TRBJ2-6, the V gene TRBV10-3; 9 bases align to TRBD1. Germline values: CDR1 ENHRY, CDR2 SYGVKD. J lost 1 base, V lost 6 bases, and 4 bases had no gene match. CDR3 length equals 16 residues. CDR3 loop: CAISPGTGSGANVLTF. DNA for the CDR3: TGTGCCATCAGCCCCGGGACAGGGTCTGGGGCCAACGTCCTGACTTTC.

The V gene is TRBV6-5, the J gene TRBJ2-2; TRBD1 aligns across 9 bases. Germline CDR1 MNHEY, CDR2 SVGAGI. The CDR3 contains 13 residues. V gave up 8 bases and J gave up 3 bases; unmatched junction bases: 1. CDR3 in DNA: TGTGCCAGCGGACAGGGGTACACCGGGGAGCTGTTTTTT. Its translation: CASGQGYTGELFF.

V is TRBV28 and J is TRBJ1-5; 8 bases map to TRBD1. The CDR3 contains 14 residues. Losses at the gene ends were 8 bases for V and 4 bases for J; bases not matched to a gene: 7. CDR1 and CDR2 from the germline V gene are MDHEN and SYDVKM. The CDR3 nucleotides read TGTGCCAGCCGCGGACAGGGTGGGAATCAGCCCCAGCATTTT. Translated, it gives CASRGQGGNQPQHF.

V gene TRBV28 combines with J gene TRBJ2-1; 12 nucleotides align to TRBD2. V dropped 3 bases and J dropped 7; count of bases not matched to a gene: 7. The germline gives CDR1 MDHEN, CDR2 SYDVKM. This CDR3 has 16 residues. The CDR3 DNA is TGTGCCAGCAGTTTGACTAGCGGGGGCCTAATGAATGAGCAGTTCTTC. It yields the protein CASSLTSGGLMNEQFF.

CDR3: CASSPRGPPEFF. CDR3 sequence (DNA): TGTGCCAGCAGCCCCCGAGGGCCTCCCGAGTTCTTC. The V and J genes are TRBV13 and TRBJ2-1; maybe TRBD2 (5 bases). Germline loops: CDR1 PRHDT, CDR2 FYEKMQ (reference sequence). This CDR3 region has 12 residues. Trimming cost V 5 bases and J 14 bases, with 16 bases left between them.

The gene calls are TRBV2 and TRBJ2-3, with TRBD2 identical over 9 bases. V was clipped by 1 base and J by 3 bases; unmatched bases: 17. Germline V gene lookup returns CDR1 SNHLY and CDR2 FYNNEI. The CDR3 is made up of 20 amino acids. CDR3 region: CASSEDPRGGRERGTDTQYF. CDR3 in DNA: TGTGCCAGCAGTGAAGACCCGCGGGGGGGCCGGGAGAGAGGGACAGATACGCAGTATTTT. The variable domain in full, with the rest retrieved from reference TRBV2 and TRBJ2-3, is EPEVTQTPSHQVTQMGQEVILRCVPISNHLYFYWYRQILGQKVEFLVSFYNNEISEKSEIFDDQFSVERPDGSNFTLKIRSTKLEDSAMYFCASSEDPRGGRERGTDTQYFGPGTRLTVL.

This chain uses TRBV6-1 with TRBJ2-2, with D tentatively TRBD1 (6 bases). The CDR3 runs to 15 residues. The germline gives CDR1 MNHNS, CDR2 SASEGT. Trimming shortened V by 5 bases and J by 3 bases, and 13 bases separated the two germline ends. CDR3 in DNA: TGTGCCAGCAGTTGGACAGTCAGCCACACCGGGGAGCTGTTTTTT. This sequence encodes CASSWTVSHTGELFF.

This rearrangement joins TRBV12-3 or TRBV12-4 to TRBJ2-7; D is possibly TRBD2 (5 bases). CDR3 size: 12 residues. V lost 8 bases and J 0 bases, leaving 8 bases between the germline ends. CDR3 DNA sequence: TGTGCCAGCCAGCGGTCCTCCTACGAGCAGTACTTC. Protein: CASQRSSYEQYF.

This clone was observed once. This chain connects TRBV9 to TRBJ2-3; 10 bases match TRBD2. V shed 0 bases and J 1 base; nucleotides not matched to a gene: 5. The CDR3 is 17 residues long. Germline CDR1 reads SGDLS; CDR2 reads YYNGEE. The CDR3 nucleotides are TGTGCCAGCAGCGTAGCTCCCCTAGCGGGGGGCACAGATACGCAGTATTTT. It codes for CASSVAPLAGGTDTQYF.

The chain has TRBV27 and TRBJ1-5; a possible D gene is TRBD1 (5 bases). The germline V gene encodes CDR1 MNHEY and CDR2 SMNVEV (reference sequence). The CDR3 loop spans 14 amino acids. V was clipped by 5 bases and J by 2 bases, with 10 bases between them. The DNA for the CDR3 is TGTGCCAGCAGTCTCAGGGTGGGCAATCAGCCCCAGCATTTT. Its translation is CASSLRVGNQPQHF.

The table lists this clone with a few counts. The V gene is TRBV2, the J gene TRBJ2-3; 7 nucleotides agree with TRBD2. The V segment lost 6 bases and the J segment 1 base; nucleotides outside the gene matches: 10. This CDR3 region has 16 residues. The V gene's germline CDR1 is SNHLY and CDR2 FYNNEI. CDR3 amino acids: CASRKSRLAGTDTQYF. DNA for the CDR3: TGTGCCAGCAGAAAGAGTAGGCTAGCGGGCACAGATACGCAGTATTTT.

In this sample, this clone turned up once. The CDR3: CASSWGQASSYEQYF. The CDR3 region has the DNA TGTGCCAGCAGTTGGGGACAGGCGTCCTCCTACGAGCAGTACTTC. The chain uses TRBV6-2 or TRBV6-3 and TRBJ2-7; TRBD1 matches 8 bases. Germline loops: CDR1 MNHEY, CDR2 SVGEGT. J lost 0 bases, V lost 4 bases, and 5 bases had no gene match. The CDR3 spans 15 residues.

The V gene is TRBV9, the J gene TRBJ1-1, with 10 bases fitting TRBD1. The trim removed 4 bases at V and 5 bases at J, leaving 5 bases unmatched. The CDR3 has 14 amino acids. Germline V gene lookup returns CDR1 SGDLS and CDR2 YYNGEE. As DNA, the CDR3 is TGTGCCAGCAGCACCGGGACAGGGGTTACTGAAGCTTTCTTT. It specifies CASSTGTGVTEAFF.

The chain uses TRBV5-4 and TRBJ2-7; 7 bases map to TRBD2. J was trimmed by 0 bases and V by 1 base; bases with no gene match: 4. Germline V gene sequence: CDR1 SGHNT, CDR2 YYREEE (reference sequence). The CDR3 spans 15 residues. CDR3 DNA sequence: TGTGCCAGCAGCTTGTTTCCTAGCGGCTCCTACGAGCAGTACTTC. Protein: CASSLFPSGSYEQYF.

V usage is TRBV7-6 and J usage is TRBJ1-5; D is possibly TRBD1 (5 bases). Germline loops: CDR1 SGHVS, CDR2 FNYEAQ. The CDR3 extends over 12 amino acids. Trimming took 11 bases from V and 5 from J, leaving 13 bases between them. This CDR3 reads CAVTRVDQPQHF. The DNA for the CDR3 is TGTGCCGTCACCAGGGTGGATCAGCCCCAGCATTTT. Supplemented by reference TRBV7-6 and TRBJ1-5, the full variable domain reads GAGVSQSPRYKVTKRGQDVALRCDPISGHVSLYWYRQALGQGPEFLTYFNYEAQQDKSGLPNDRFSAERPEGSISTLTIQRTEQRDSAMYRCAVTRVDQPQHFGDGTRLSIL.

The rearrangement joins TRBV10-3 to TRBJ2-5; TRBD2 aligns across 7 bases. Germline loops: CDR1 ENHRY, CDR2 SYGVKD. Trimming cost V 6 bases and J 5 bases; bases outside gene matches: 6. CDR3 length: 13 residues. CDR3 nucleotide sequence: TGTGCCATCAGGGCTAGCGGTGGGGAGACCCAGTACTTC. It encodes CAIRASGGETQYF.

The chain employs TRBV4-3 and TRBJ1-1; 8 nucleotides match TRBD1. CDR1 and CDR2 from the germline V gene are LGHNA and YSLEER. The CDR3 sequence is 15 residues long. V lost 1 base, J lost 3 bases, and 4 bases stayed unmatched. The CDR3 reads CASSQGQGAYTEAFF. DNA for the CDR3: TGCGCCAGCAGCCAAGGGCAGGGGGCCTACACTGAAGCTTTCTTT.

This rearrangement joins TRBV6-5 to TRBJ2-7; TRBD1 matches at 8 bases. The CDR3 spans 12 residues. Germline V gene sequence: CDR1 MNHEY, CDR2 SVGAGI. V shed 8 bases, J shed 3 bases, and the junction held 3 bases outside the gene matches. CDR3 in amino acids: CASSDRDYEQYF. CDR3 in DNA: TGTGCCAGCTCGGACAGGGACTACGAGCAGTACTTC.

This clone was observed a few times. The V call is TRBV3-1 (or the pseudogene TRBV3-2), the J call TRBJ1-1; no definite D call. The germline V gene has CDR1 LGHDT and CDR2 YNNKEL (reference sequence). The CDR3 is 12 amino acids. V lost 0 bases and J 12 bases, leaving 11 bases between the germline ends. The CDR3 sequence: CASSQEGVVSFF. The CDR3 DNA reads TGTGCCAGCAGCCAAGAGGGCGTCGTATCTTTCTTT.

The chain has TRBV28 and TRBJ1-3, with D possibly TRBD1 on 6 matching bases. Germline CDR1 MDHEN, CDR2 SYDVKM. CDR3 length equals 17 residues. Between the trimmed V and J ends, which lost 2 bases and 0 bases, there was a span of 14 bases. CDR3 bases: TGTGCCAGCAGTTTACTAACGACAGGCCTCTCTGGAAACACCATATATTTT. Residues: CASSLLTTGLSGNTIYF.

The gene calls are TRBV30 and TRBJ1-5, with no clear D. V lost 7 bases and J lost 2, with 18 bases in between. Germline CDR1 and CDR2: GTSNPN and SVGIG (reference sequence). The CDR3 has 15 amino acids. CDR3 region: CAFTAGSGGNQPQHF. As DNA, the CDR3 is TGTGCCTTCACCGCGGGGTCTGGGGGCAATCAGCCCCAGCATTTT.

This chain uses TRBV28 with TRBJ2-2; D possibly corresponds to TRBD1 (7 bases). V shed 5 bases and J shed 5 bases, with 21 bases lying between them. CDR1 MDHEN and CDR2 SYDVKM come from the germline V gene. This CDR3 spans 17 amino acids. The CDR3 DNA reads TGTGCCAGCAGTCCCGGGAGTGAGACAGGGAGGACCGGGGAGCTGTTTTTT. It specifies CASSPGSETGRTGELFF.

J is TRBJ1-5 and V is TRBV27; the D gene is possibly TRBD1 (6 bases). The V end lost 4 bases, the J end lost 4 bases, and 11 bases lay between the germline ends. Germline CDR1 is MNHEY and CDR2 is SMNVEV (reference sequence). The CDR3 has 14 residues. CDR3 residues: CASSSLGQNQPQHF. The CDR3 DNA follows: TGTGCCAGCAGTTCCCTAGGACAGAATCAGCCCCAGCATTTT.